A selection of T cell receptor beta chains follows, all from one sample in a study of cytomegalovirus exposure and HLA in healthy donors. TCRdb's copy holds only in-frame clones and misses some; the assay was immunoSEQ multiplex PCR. The table has approximately 120,000 clones, approximately 76% seen once; the top ten hold 7.7%. Material for sequencing was PBMCs. Receptor source: a woman aged 45-60 years in good health and CMV-seropositive. Each CDR3 is given with its conserved first and last residue. D genes are given only for firm matches. Clone size appears in some rows only: once, few, many, or a class for an expanded clone.

j_gene,len,d_gene,abundance,v_gene,CDR3aa
TRBJ2-2,17,TRBD2,-,TRBV7-9,CASTRASGSTNTGELFF
TRBJ2-7,12,-,once,TRBV28,CASSISLSKQYF
TRBJ2-5,13,-,-,TRBV5-1,CASSSYTGETQYF
TRBJ2-7,14,-,once,TRBV7-2,CASSRLVTSYEQYF
TRBJ2-7,18,TRBD2,once,TRBV9,CASSVSPGLAGGTYEQYF
TRBJ2-1,16,TRBD2,few,TRBV11-3,CASSLGGSGAYNEQFF
TRBJ2-7,15,-,-,TRBV25-1,CASSESDRVPYEQYF
TRBJ2-7,15,-,-,TRBV9,CASSVETGVGYEQYF
TRBJ2-5,16,-,-,TRBV7-2,CASSPALGGGQETQYF
TRBJ1-6,16,TRBD1,-,TRBV4-1,CASSQDYGQGGSPLHF
TRBJ1-1,12,-,-,TRBV6-5,CASRRTETEAFF
TRBJ1-5,18,TRBD1,-,TRBV7-8,CASSLEGQGSYSNQPQHF
TRBJ1-1,15,-,-,TRBV7-8,CASSSGLVGNTEAFF
TRBJ2-6,14,-,-,TRBV19,CASDKGSGANVLTF
TRBJ1-1,13,-,-,TRBV5-1,CASSLGGSTEAFF
TRBJ1-1,13,TRBD1,-,TRBV7-2,CASSSGTATEAFF
TRBJ2-3,12,-,-,TRBV7-3,CASSLSTDTQYF
TRBJ1-5,14,-,-,TRBV2,CASSLGDGNQPQHF
TRBJ2-2,15,TRBD1,-,TRBV5-8,CASSLMDRLTGELFF
TRBJ2-1,13,-,-,TRBV9,CASSVAGHNEQFF
TRBJ2-5,14,-,-,TRBV12-5,CASGLVQAGETQYF
TRBJ2-5,15,TRBD1,-,TRBV25-1,CASNEGTGFQETQYF
TRBJ2-1,15,TRBD2,once,TRBV5-4,CASKSRDPGGNEQFF
TRBJ2-5,16,TRBD2,-,TRBV15,CATAPSGGADSETQYF
TRBJ2-1,15,TRBD2,few,TRBV7-9,CASSPYGGGPGEQFF
TRBJ2-7,14,-,-,TRBV6-1,CASSPQGGIYEQYF
TRBJ2-5,15,TRBD2,-,TRBV4-2,CASSQGGGAQETQYF
TRBJ1-2,15,TRBD1,-,TRBV10-3,CAITTGTGGFYGYTF
TRBJ1-1,16,-,-,TRBV12-2,CASRLVARSLNTEAFF
TRBJ2-2,15,-,-,TRBV7-3,CASSPQGGNTGELFF
TRBJ2-3,14,TRBD2,-,TRBV29-1,CSVAIAGSTDTQYF
TRBJ2-1,18,TRBD2,-,TRBV14,CASSPGDSGFSSYNEQFF
TRBJ2-5,12,-,-,TRBV11-2,CASSLKGETQYF
TRBJ2-7,15,-,-,TRBV5-8,CASANVGLLSYEQYF
TRBJ2-7,13,-,-,TRBV2,CASRSGLPGEQYF
TRBJ2-3,13,TRBD1,-,TRBV5-4,CASSSTGVDTQYF
TRBJ2-1,15,TRBD2,-,TRBV5-4,CASSPGLGLDNEQFF
TRBJ2-7,14,TRBD1,few,TRBV4-3,CASSQVTGVGEQYF
TRBJ1-5,13,TRBD1,-,TRBV7-3,CASSLTGNQPQHF
TRBJ2-6,16,-,-,TRBV5-4,CASSSGGHSGANGLTF